A selection of T cell receptor beta chains follows, all from one sample in a study of shared T cell receptors in the human thymus. Assay: immunoSEQ multiplex PCR; the TCRdb copy retains only in-frame clones and omits some. The repertoire holds 700,000 or so clones, with approximately 83% as singletons. This sample was shared with a second study, whose subject was human thymus T cells.

Input material: thymocytes. The receptors were sampled from a girl less than two years old with a congenital heart defect. CDR3s include the opening cysteine and the closing phenylalanine or tryptophan. The D gene is left open where the match is weak. The size field is filled for only some rows; it gives once, few, many or a size class.

clone_size d_call j_call v_call cdr3_nt cdr3_aa
. TRBD1 TRBJ1-2 TRBV5-4 TGTGCCAGCAGCGAGACCCCGGAGACAGGGGAAATGGGCTACACCTTC CASSETPETGEMGYTF
. TRBD2 TRBJ2-7 TRBV29-1 TGCACCGTTGCTGGACTAGCGGGCTCCTACGAGCAGTACTTC CTVAGLAGSYEQYF
once TRBD1 TRBJ2-2 TRBV2 TGTGCCAGCAGTGAAGCGGACAGGGATTCCGGGGAGCTGTTTTTT CASSEADRDSGELFF
. TRBD1 TRBJ2-7 TRBV2 TGTGCCAGCAGCCACAGGGGGCCAGTGTACGAGCAGTACTTC CASSHRGPVYEQYF
. . TRBJ1-1 TRBV5-5 TGTGCCAGCAGCCCAACCGGGACACCCTGGAACACTGAAGCTTTCTTT CASSPTGTPWNTEAFF
. . TRBJ2-7 TRBV6-5 TGTGCCAGCAGTTACTTGCAGGGGTTTCCCTACGAGCAGTACTTC CASSYLQGFPYEQYF
. TRBD1 TRBJ2-2 TRBV5-1 TGCGCCAGCAGCTCCCAGGACAGGGTTAACACCGGGGAGCTGTTTTTT CASSSQDRVNTGELFF
. . TRBJ1-2 TRBV4-1 TGCGCCGGCAGCCAAGAGGGAGGTGGGCAATGCTATGGCTATACCTTC CAGSQEGGGQCYGYTF
. . TRBJ2-2 TRBV6-1 TGTGCCAGCAGCGAACCCGGAGGTGGGCGAAGCACCGGGGAGCTGTTTTTT CASSEPGGGRSTGELFF
. . TRBJ1-4 TRBV7-9 TGTGCCAGCAGCTCTGGAGAGAGGAGCCCAACTAATGAAAAACTGTTTTTT CASSSGERSPTNEKLFF
. . TRBJ1-3 TRBV10-2 TGCGCCAGCAGTGCCAATGGTGGTGAGAGCTCTGGAAACACCATATATTTT CASSANGGESSGNTIYF
. TRBD2 TRBJ2-3 TRBV10-3 TGTGCCATCAGCCCACCGGAACCGGGACTAGCGGCTAGCACAGATACGCAGTATTTT CAISPPEPGLAASTDTQYF
. TRBD2 TRBJ2-7 TRBV5-1 TGCGCCAGCAGCTTGGATAGCGGGGGGCCCTACGAGCAGTACTTC CASSLDSGGPYEQYF
few . TRBJ2-7 TRBV5-1 TGCGCCAGCAGCTTGGAGGGGGGGCTTCACGGGACATCCTACGAGCAGTACTTC CASSLEGGLHGTSYEQYF
once . TRBJ1-1 TRBV30 TGTGCCTGGAGTCGACATACCAATACTGAAGCTTTCTTT CAWSRHTNTEAFF
. . TRBJ1-4 TRBV14 TGTGCCAGCAGCCAAGAACCGGGTAAACTGTTTTTT CASSQEPGKLFF
few . TRBJ1-1 TRBV10-3 TGTGCCATCAGTGGATCGGGAACTGAAGCTTTCTTT CAISGSGTEAFF
. TRBD1 TRBJ2-3 TRBV19 TGTGCCAGTAGTAAAGACTACAGGGGGAGGGATACGCAGTATTTT CASSKDYRGRDTQYF
. . TRBJ2-5 TRBV7-2 TGTGCCAGCAGCTTAAGGAGTGAAAGGCAGACCCAGTACTTC CASSLRSERQTQYF
. . TRBJ1-5 TRBV7-9 TGTGCCAGCAGCCAATCAGCGGGGACACCTTATAGCAATCAGCCCCAGCATTTT CASSQSAGTPYSNQPQHF
. TRBD2 TRBJ2-7 TRBV7-8 TGTGCCAGCAGTATACTAAGACTAGCGGGTAGCTCCTACGAGCAGTACTTC CASSILRLAGSSYEQYF
. TRBD1 TRBJ2-1 TRBV5-1 TGCGCCAGCAGCTTCGGACGGGACAGCTCCTACAATGAGCAGTTCTTC CASSFGRDSSYNEQFF
. . TRBJ2-6 TRBV18 TGTGCCAGCTCACCTCTCAGAGGCTCTGGGGCCAACGTCCTGACTTTC CASSPLRGSGANVLTF
. . TRBJ2-7 TRBV6-5 TGTGCCAGCAGTTCCCCCCGGGGGATCACGGCCTACGAGCAGTACTTC CASSSPRGITAYEQYF
. TRBD1 TRBJ1-6 TRBV6-5 TGTGCCAGCAGTTACGACGACAGGGGACCATCACCCCTCCACTTT CASSYDDRGPSPLHF
. TRBD1 TRBJ1-6 TRBV5-1 TGCGCCAGCAGCTTGGGGCCCCCGACAGGGGGCCCACTCTCCTATAATTCACCCCTCCACTTT CASSLGPPTGGPLSYNSPLHF
. TRBD1 TRBJ1-4 TRBV30 TGTGCCTGGAGTCGGGGACAGGGAGCAACTAATGAAAAACTGTTTTTT CAWSRGQGATNEKLFF
. . TRBJ1-1 TRBV28 TGTGCCAACAGTCGACAGGTGTCCCCTGAAGCTTTCTTT CANSRQVSPEAFF
. . TRBJ1-6 TRBV14 TGTGCCAGCAGCAGTGGACTGGTGAATTCACCCCTCCACTTT CASSSGLVNSPLHF
once . TRBJ2-7 TRBV6-1 TGTGCCAGCAGTCTCCGGGACAATTCGGACGAGCAGTACTTC CASSLRDNSDEQYF
. . TRBJ2-3 TRBV7-9 TGTGCCAGCAGCACCCGACTAGTACCTAACCGAGATACGCAGTATTTT CASSTRLVPNRDTQYF
few . TRBJ2-3 TRBV19 TGTGCCAGTAGTCCACCCCGACTAATTAGCACAGATACGCAGTATTTT CASSPPRLISTDTQYF
once . TRBJ1-5 TRBV6-6 TGTGCCAGCAGAATGGGTGAGGAGGACCAGCCCCAGCATTTT CASRMGEEDQPQHF